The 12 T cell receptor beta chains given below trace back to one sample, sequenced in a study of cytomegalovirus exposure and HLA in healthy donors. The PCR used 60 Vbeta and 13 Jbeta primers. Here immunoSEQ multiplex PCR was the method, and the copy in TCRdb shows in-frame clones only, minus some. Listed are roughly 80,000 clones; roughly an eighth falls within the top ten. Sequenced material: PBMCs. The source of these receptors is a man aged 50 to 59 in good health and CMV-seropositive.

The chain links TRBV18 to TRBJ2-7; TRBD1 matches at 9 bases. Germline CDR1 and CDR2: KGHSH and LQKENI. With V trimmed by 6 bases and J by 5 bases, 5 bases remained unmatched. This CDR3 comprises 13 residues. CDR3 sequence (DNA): TGTGCCAGCTCCCCCGGGACAGGGAACGAGCAGTACTTC. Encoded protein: CASSPGTGNEQYF.

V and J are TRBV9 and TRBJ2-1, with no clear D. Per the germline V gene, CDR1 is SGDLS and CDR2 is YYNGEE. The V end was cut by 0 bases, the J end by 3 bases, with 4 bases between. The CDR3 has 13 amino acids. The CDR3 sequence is CASSVGSYNEQFF. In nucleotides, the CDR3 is TGTGCCAGCAGCGTAGGCAGCTACAATGAGCAGTTCTTC.

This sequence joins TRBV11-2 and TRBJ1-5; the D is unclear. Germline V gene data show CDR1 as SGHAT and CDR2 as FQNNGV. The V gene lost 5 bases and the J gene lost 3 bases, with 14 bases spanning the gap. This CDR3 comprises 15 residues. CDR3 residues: CASSPEVAPNQPQHF. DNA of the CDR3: TGTGCCAGCAGCCCCGAGGTAGCTCCCAATCAGCCCCAGCATTTT.

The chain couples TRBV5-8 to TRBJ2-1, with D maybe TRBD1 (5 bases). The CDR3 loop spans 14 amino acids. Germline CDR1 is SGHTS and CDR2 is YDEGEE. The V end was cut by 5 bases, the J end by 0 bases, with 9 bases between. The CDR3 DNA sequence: TGTGCCAGCAGTCCTAGGGGCTCCTACAATGAGCAGTTCTTC. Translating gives CASSPRGSYNEQFF.

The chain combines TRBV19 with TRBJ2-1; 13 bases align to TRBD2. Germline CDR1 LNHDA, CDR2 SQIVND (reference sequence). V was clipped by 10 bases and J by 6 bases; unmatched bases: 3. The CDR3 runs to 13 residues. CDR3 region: CATRTSGGNEQFF. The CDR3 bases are TGTGCCACCCGGACTAGCGGGGGCAATGAGCAGTTCTTC.

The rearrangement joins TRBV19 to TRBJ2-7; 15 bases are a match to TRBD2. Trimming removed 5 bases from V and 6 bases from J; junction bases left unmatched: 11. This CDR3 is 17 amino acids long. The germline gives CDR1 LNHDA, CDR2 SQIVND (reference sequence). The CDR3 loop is CASSLPGLAGGLVEQYF. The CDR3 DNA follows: TGTGCCAGTAGTTTACCGGGACTAGCGGGAGGTCTAGTCGAGCAGTACTTC.

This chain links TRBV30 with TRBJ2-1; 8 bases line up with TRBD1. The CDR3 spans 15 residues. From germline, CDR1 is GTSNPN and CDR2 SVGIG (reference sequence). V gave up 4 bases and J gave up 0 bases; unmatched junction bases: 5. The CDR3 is CAWTGQGASYNEQFF. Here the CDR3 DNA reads TGTGCCTGGACCGGGCAGGGGGCCTCCTACAATGAGCAGTTCTTC.

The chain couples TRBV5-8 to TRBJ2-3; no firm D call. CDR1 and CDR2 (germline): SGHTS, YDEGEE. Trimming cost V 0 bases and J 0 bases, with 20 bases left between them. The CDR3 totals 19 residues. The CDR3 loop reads CASSLVFTRSRTSTDTQYF. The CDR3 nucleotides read TGTGCCAGCAGCTTGGTCTTCACGCGGTCCCGCACTAGCACAGATACGCAGTATTTT.

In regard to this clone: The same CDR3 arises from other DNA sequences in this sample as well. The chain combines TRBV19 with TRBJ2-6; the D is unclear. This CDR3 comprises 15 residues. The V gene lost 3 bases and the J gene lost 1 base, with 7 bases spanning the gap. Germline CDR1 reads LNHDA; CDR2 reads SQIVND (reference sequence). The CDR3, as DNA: TGTGCCAGTAGTATCATCATTTCTGGGGCCAACGTCCTGACTTTC. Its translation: CASSIIISGANVLTF.

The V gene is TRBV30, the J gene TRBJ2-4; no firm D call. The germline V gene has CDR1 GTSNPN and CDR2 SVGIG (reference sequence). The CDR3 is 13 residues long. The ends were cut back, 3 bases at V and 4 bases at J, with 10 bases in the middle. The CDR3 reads CAWRPKPKNIQYF. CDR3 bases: TGTGCCTGGAGGCCGAAGCCAAAAAACATTCAGTACTTC.

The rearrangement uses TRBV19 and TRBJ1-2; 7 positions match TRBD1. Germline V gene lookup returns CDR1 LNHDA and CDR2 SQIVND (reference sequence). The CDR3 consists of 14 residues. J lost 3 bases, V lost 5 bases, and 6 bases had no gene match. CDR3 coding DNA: TGTGCCAGTAGTGGGACAGTGTTGGACTATGGCTACACCTTC. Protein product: CASSGTVLDYGYTF. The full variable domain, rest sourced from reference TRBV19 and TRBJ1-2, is DGGITQSPKYLFRKEGQNVTLSCEQNLNHDAMYWYRQDPGQGLRLIYYSQIVNDFQKGDIAEGYSVSREKKESFPLTVTSAQKNPTAFYLCASSGTVLDYGYTFGSGTRLTVV.

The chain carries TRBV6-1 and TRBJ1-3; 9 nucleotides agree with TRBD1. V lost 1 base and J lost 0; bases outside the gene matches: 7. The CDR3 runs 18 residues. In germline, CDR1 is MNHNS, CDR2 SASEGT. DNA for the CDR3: TGTGCCAGCAGTGAAGGTATAGGACAGGGGAGCTCTGGAAACACCATATATTTT. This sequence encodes CASSEGIGQGSSGNTIYF.